One sample yielded the 16 T cell receptor beta chains listed below, sequenced in a study of CD8+CD57+ T cells in acquired aplastic anemia. Flow cytometry had shown expanded CD8+CD57+ cells in the patients chosen for sequencing. Genomic DNA, serving as template, underwent TCR beta VDJ and CDR3 profiling. TCRdb fed the reads into MiXCR, producing one record per CDR3 protein. This sample has over 150,000 distinct CDR3 sequences; more than 60% occur once, and the top ten carry approximately 46%. The sequencing sample was made of sorted CD4+, CD8+, or CD8+CD57+ T cells (not recorded which) from PBMCs. The receptor set was obtained from a human donor with aplastic anemia.

The count of this clonotype is one. The chain joins TRBV25-1 to TRBJ1-5, with a weak D call TRBD1 (5 bases). The CDR3 is 14 residues long. Trimming took 10 bases from V and 1 from J, leaving 14 bases between them. The germline V gene encodes CDR1 MGHDK and CDR2 SYGVNS. CDR3 region: CAIPQGGSNQPQHF. The DNA for the CDR3 is TGTGCCATCCCTCAGGGTGGAAGCAATCAGCCCCAGCATTTT.

This clonotype was counted at least ten times. Written as DNA, the CDR3 is TGTGCCAGCAGTTACTGGGGGCAGAGCACAGATACGCAGTATTTT. This translates into CASSYWGQSTDTQYF. The chain has TRBV6-6 and TRBJ2-3, with D possibly being TRBD1 (6 bases). The V and J ends lost 1 base and 0 bases respectively, with 8 bases between them. The CDR3 consists of 15 residues. Per the germline V gene, CDR1 is MNHNY and CDR2 is SVGAGI (reference sequence).

The rearrangement uses TRBV2 and TRBJ2-2; 7 bases match TRBD2. Germline V gives CDR1 SNHLY, CDR2 FYNNEI. Trimming took 2 bases from V and 6 from J; bases not matched to a gene: 3. This CDR3 region has 14 residues. CDR3 DNA sequence: TGTGCCAGCAGTGAACAGGCGGGGGCCGGGGAGCTGTTTTTT. It translates to CASSEQAGAGELFF.

The rearrangement joins TRBV20-1 to TRBJ1-6; the D is unclear. V lost 1 base, J lost 18 bases, and 13 bases lay in between. Germline V gene data show CDR1 as DFQATT and CDR2 as SNEGSKA (reference sequence). This CDR3 contains 11 residues. The CDR3 DNA follows: TGCAGTGCTAGAGCGGACCCTGTCTCCCACTTT. Amino acids: CSARADPVSHF.

This chain joins TRBV10-3 and TRBJ2-7; 7 bases agree with TRBD1. CDR1 ENHRY and CDR2 SYGVKD come from the germline V gene. The CDR3 extends over 13 amino acids. Trimming at V came to 7 bases and at J to 1 base, leaving 4 bases not matched to a gene. CDR3 amino acids: CAITPGGSYEQYF. DNA for the CDR3: TGTGCCATCACTCCAGGGGGATCCTACGAGCAGTACTTC.

The chain combines TRBV6-1 with TRBJ2-7, with D perhaps matching TRBD2 (5 bases). The germline V and J ends were trimmed by 0 bases and 4 bases, with 7 bases remaining between them. This CDR3 comprises 13 residues. Per germline, CDR1 MNHNS and CDR2 SASEGT. The CDR3 spells CASSEASGYEQYF. CDR3 bases: TGTGCCAGCAGTGAAGCCTCGGGGTACGAGCAGTACTTC.

This clonotype was detected a few times. J is TRBJ1-2 and V is TRBV11-2, with D unclear. Trimming took 6 bases from V and 7 from J, leaving 12 bases between them. CDR1 is SGHAT, CDR2 FQNNGV, per germline. This CDR3 is 12 amino acids long. The CDR3 spells CASSFPAAGYTF. Written as DNA, the CDR3 is TGTGCCAGCAGTTTCCCGGCGGCTGGCTACACCTTC.

At least ten counts were recorded for this clonotype. The chain carries TRBV10-2 and TRBJ2-7; no reliable D call. CDR3 length: 11 residues. CDR1 and CDR2 (germline): WSHSY, SAAADI. V was clipped by 2 bases and J by 4 bases, with 3 bases between them. CDR3 DNA sequence: TGCGCCAGCAGTGAGGGGTACGAGCAGTACTTC. Translation: CASSEGYEQYF.

The chain couples TRBV19 to TRBJ1-5, with D perhaps TRBD1 (6 bases). This CDR3 spans 16 amino acids. Per the germline V gene, CDR1 is LNHDA and CDR2 is SQIVND (reference sequence). V lost 9 bases to trimming and J lost 4 bases, with 22 bases between them. CDR3 coding DNA: TGTGCCAGCCTTCCTTCATTTCAGGGGTTAAATCAGCCCCAGCATTTT. Translating gives CASLPSFQGLNQPQHF.

This clonotype was seen once. The chain combines TRBV9 with TRBJ1-6, with D possibly being TRBD1 (5 bases). The CDR3 has 15 residues. V was clipped by 4 bases and J by 10 bases, with 18 bases between them. From germline, CDR1 is SGDLS and CDR2 YYNGEE. Written as DNA, the CDR3 is TGTGCCAGCAGCCCCCGGGACGGAGGCAGGTCACCCCTCCACTTT. It specifies CASSPRDGGRSPLHF. Using reference TRBV9 and TRBJ1-6 for the parts outside the CDR3, the full variable domain is DSGVTQTPKHLITATGQRVTLRCSPRSGDLSVYWYQQSLDQGLQFLIQYYNGEERAKGNILERFSAQQFPDLHSELNLSSLELGDSALYFCASSPRDGGRSPLHFGNGTRLTVT.

The chain has TRBV2 and TRBJ2-6; D ambiguous. Germline V gene lookup returns CDR1 SNHLY and CDR2 FYNNEI. This CDR3 has 17 amino acids. The germline V and J ends were trimmed by 6 bases and 0 bases, with 15 bases remaining between them. CDR3 loop: CASSQMAPDSGANVLTF. DNA for the CDR3: TGTGCCAGCAGCCAGATGGCTCCTGACTCTGGGGCCAACGTCCTGACTTTC.

The chain links TRBV19 to TRBJ1-2, with TRBD1 matching over 8 bases. In germline, CDR1 is LNHDA, CDR2 SQIVND (reference sequence). Trimming cost V 2 bases and J 4 bases; bases outside gene matches: 6. The CDR3 runs to 15 residues. CDR3 in DNA: TGTGCCAGTAGTATATTACAGGGGGGGATCTATGGCTACACCTTC. Amino acids: CASSILQGGIYGYTF. The full variable domain, rest sourced from reference TRBV19 and TRBJ1-2, is DGGITQSPKYLFRKEGQNVTLSCEQNLNHDAMYWYRQDPGQGLRLIYYSQIVNDFQKGDIAEGYSVSREKKESFPLTVTSAQKNPTAFYLCASSILQGGIYGYTFGSGTRLTVV.

This clonotype was seen many times. The chain couples TRBV19 to TRBJ1-2; D unresolved. The germline V gene has CDR1 LNHDA and CDR2 SQIVND (reference sequence). Deletions cut 6 bases from V and 6 bases from J, with 20 bases between. This CDR3 has 15 residues. The CDR3 DNA follows: TGTGCCAGTAGAACCGTGGGCAGTCCACCGGATGGCTACACCTTC. Its translation: CASRTVGSPPDGYTF. The complete variable domain, with remaining parts taken from reference TRBV19 and TRBJ1-2, reads DGGITQSPKYLFRKEGQNVTLSCEQNLNHDAMYWYRQDPGQGLRLIYYSQIVNDFQKGDIAEGYSVSREKKESFPLTVTSAQKNPTAFYLCASRTVGSPPDGYTFGSGTRLTVV.

About this clonotype: One end of the junction is discordant with germline, which a read error may explain. The rearrangement uses TRBV19 and TRBJ2-7; D is uncertain. CDR1 is LNHDA and CDR2 is SQIVND in the germline V gene (reference sequence). The CDR3 extends over 14 amino acids. The CDR3 reads CACSMGAYSYEQYF. DNA for the CDR3: TGTGCCTGTAGTATGGGTGCTTACTCCTACGAGCAGTACTTC.

This clonotype was counted only a few times. V usage is TRBV12-3 or TRBV12-4 and J usage is TRBJ2-1, with unresolved D. The length of the CDR3 is 12 residues. With 7 bases removed from V and 8 bases from J, the gap between germline ends came to 12 bases. CDR3 DNA: TGTGCCAGCACCCCCCCGGGCCATGAGCAGTTCTTC. Protein sequence: CASTPPGHEQFF.

V and J are TRBV7-2 and TRBJ1-1; D ambiguous. Trimming left V 1 base short and J 4 bases short, with 10 bases between. The V gene's germline CDR1 is SGHTA and CDR2 FQGNSA. The CDR3 is 14 amino acids. CDR3 sequence: CASSLVRSGTEAFF. In nucleotides, the CDR3 is TGTGCCAGCAGCTTAGTGAGGAGCGGCACTGAAGCTTTCTTT. The entire variable domain, with the rest obtained from reference TRBV7-2 and TRBJ1-1, is as follows: GAGVSQSPSNKVTEKGKDVELRCDPISGHTALYWYRQSLGQGLEFLIYFQGNSAPDKSGLPSDRFSAERTGGSVSTLTIQRTQQEDSAVYLCASSLVRSGTEAFFGQGTRLTVV.